This T cell receptor (beta chain) is from a study of memory CD4+ T cells and cytomegalovirus serostatus. Across the whole study: Of the healthy Belgian adults, eight or nine were CMV seropositive and approximately 25 seronegative. The study's findings and limits: A US-trained random forest predicted CMV serostatus with median AUC around 0.9. Of about 150 reported CMV TCRbeta sequences, 60 to 85 were found in memory CD4+ repertoires. Suggested: most of the CMV-linked TCR signature lies in CD4+ memory cells.

Points on this clone: Its antigen is unidentified.

The sort gate was single viable CD3+CD4+CD8-CD45RO+ cells for memory CD4+ T cells. Data came from immunoSEQ multiplex PCR; TCRdb stores just in-frame clones and leaves some out. This table has over 75,000 clones, about four fifths appearing once. CDR1 is ENHRY and CDR2 is SYGVKD in the germline V gene. V gave up 7 bases and J gave up 4 bases; unmatched junction bases: 9. The CDR3 contains 16 residues. V usage is TRBV10-3 and J usage is TRBJ2-1; 11 bases map to TRBD2. The sequence derives from an adult in good health and CMV-seropositive. Sequenced material: memory CD4+ T cells from blood. The CDR3 nucleotides read TGTGCCATCATTGATACTAGCGGGAGCGGTTACAATGAGCAGTTCTTC. Protein sequence: CAIIDTSGSGYNEQFF.